A selection of T cell receptor beta chains follows, all from one sample in a study of vaccination and CD4 T cells after COVID-19. TCRdb analysed the PCR reads with MiXCR anew, one entry per CDR3 protein. The data show under 8,500 distinct CDR3 sequences, with roughly 30% seen just once and 14% held by the top ten. No antigen is known for these receptors. The sample was CD4+ T cells from blood, cultured in vitro. All receptors derive from a human donor in good health. The CDR3 runs from the conserved cysteine through the conserved F or W. The order of the fields is V gene, clone size, J gene, CDR3 length, D gene, CDR3 DNA, CDR3 protein. The D gene is left open where the match is weak. Some rows have no size entry. The others give once, few or many, or a class for an expanded clone.

TRBV10-3	-	TRBJ1-5	18	-	TGTGCCATCAGAGATATCGGCGGGGGGTCCTTGATCGATCAGCCCCAGCATTTT	CAIRDIGGGSLIDQPQHF
TRBV25-1	-	TRBJ2-3	17	TRBD2	TGTGCCAGCAGTCAAACAGGACTAGCGGGGACTACAGATACGCAGTATTTT	CASSQTGLAGTTDTQYF
TRBV20-1	-	TRBJ2-3	14	TRBD2	TGCAGTGCTAGAAAGCGGGAGGTCCGAGATACGCAGTATTTT	CSARKREVRDTQYF
TRBV20-1	-	TRBJ2-7	15	-	TGCAGTGCTCACCTGGGTCTTTCCAGCTCCTACGAGCAGTACTTC	CSAHLGLSSSYEQYF
TRBV20-1	-	TRBJ2-1	13	TRBD2	TGCAGTGCTAGAACCGGACTAGGGGATGAGCAGTTCTTC	CSARTGLGDEQFF
TRBV28	few	TRBJ1-6	15	-	TGTGCCAGCAGTCTTACTGAGCGTATGCACTCACCCCTCCACTTT	CASSLTERMHSPLHF
TRBV28	-	TRBJ2-4	17	-	TGTGCCAGCAGTTTGGGCGGACTAACCTACGGCAAAAACATTCAGTACTTC	CASSLGGLTYGKNIQYF
TRBV28	-	TRBJ2-7	12	-	TGTGCCAGCAGTTTGAATATGTACGAGCAGTACTTC	CASSLNMYEQYF
TRBV20-1	-	TRBJ2-7	12	-	TGCAGTGCTAGAGATGGTGTTTTAGAGCAGTACTTC	CSARDGVLEQYF
TRBV15	large	TRBJ1-2	17	TRBD1	TGTGCCACCAGCAGAGTATTGACAGGGGGCGCGGACTATGGCTACACCTTC	CATSRVLTGGADYGYTF
TRBV6-5	-	TRBJ2-7	11	-	TGTGCCAGCAGTTACTTGGGACTGCGGTACTTC	CASSYLGLRYF
TRBV20-1	few	TRBJ1-2	13	TRBD1	TGCAGTGCTCCCACGGACAGGGCCTACGGCTACACCTTC	CSAPTDRAYGYTF
TRBV20-1	-	TRBJ2-3	14	-	TGCAGTGCTGGGCCCACTATTAGCACAGATACGCAGTATTTT	CSAGPTISTDTQYF
TRBV20-1	-	TRBJ2-5	15	TRBD2	TGCAGTGCTAGAGACCCAGCGGGAGGAGGAGAGACCCAGTACTTC	CSARDPAGGGETQYF
TRBV20-1	-	TRBJ1-1	13	-	TGCAGTGCTAGAGATCTGGTAAACACTGAAGCTTTCTTT	CSARDLVNTEAFF
TRBV7-2	medium-sized	TRBJ2-2	14	-	TGTGCCAGCAGCTTAATGTCAGGGCCCGGGGAGCTGTTTTTT	CASSLMSGPGELFF
TRBV28	-	TRBJ1-2	16	TRBD1	TGTGCCAGCAGAAACCGGGGAGCAGGGGGCATCGGTGGCTACACCTTC	CASRNRGAGGIGGYTF
TRBV20-1	-	TRBJ2-6	17	TRBD1	TGCAGTGCTAGAGATCTCCAGGGGGCGCCCGGGGCCAACGTCCTGACTTTC	CSARDLQGAPGANVLTF
TRBV7-2	-	TRBJ2-1	15	-	TGTGCCAGCACATTAAGGCGACGGTCCTACAATGAGCAGTTCTTC	CASTLRRRSYNEQFF
TRBV27	medium-sized	TRBJ1-2	14	TRBD1	TGTGCCAGCAGGGTAGGGACAGGGGGTTATGGCTACACCTTC	CASRVGTGGYGYTF
TRBV7-2	-	TRBJ1-3	16	-	TGTGCCAGCAGCTTAAACCGCCTTGTTTCTGGAAACACCATATATTTT	CASSLNRLVSGNTIYF
TRBV6-5	-	TRBJ2-7	15	-	TGTGCCAGCAGTTACTCGGGCGCGGGCAACTACGAGCAGTACTTC	CASSYSGAGNYEQYF
TRBV6-5	-	TRBJ2-2	15	-	TGTGCCAGCAGTTACTCGATCAACGGGCTCGGGGAGCTGTTTTTT	CASSYSINGLGELFF
TRBV20-1	-	TRBJ2-5	15	TRBD2	TGCAGTGCTAGCCGGCTAGCGGGCCTCCAAGAGACCCAGTACTTC	CSASRLAGLQETQYF
TRBV15	medium-sized	TRBJ1-5	13	-	TGTGCCACCGGCAGGGGATCCAATCAGCCCCAGCATTTT	CATGRGSNQPQHF
TRBV2	-	TRBJ2-5	17	-	TGTGCCAGCAGTGAAGGTCCCTTAAGACGGACCCAAGAGACCCAGTACTTC	CASSEGPLRRTQETQYF
TRBV20-1	few	TRBJ2-2	16	-	TGCAGTGCTAGAAGATTAGCGGACCCGAACACCGGGGAGCTGTTTTTT	CSARRLADPNTGELFF
TRBV28	few	TRBJ1-2	15	TRBD1	TGTGCCAGCAGTTTGGGACTGGGACAGCAATATGGCTACACCTTC	CASSLGLGQQYGYTF
TRBV28	-	TRBJ1-5	19	-	TGTGCCAGCAGTTTTCACAGGGCAGCCAAAGGGTATAGCAATCAGCCCCAGCATTTT	CASSFHRAAKGYSNQPQHF
TRBV6-5	-	TRBJ2-7	14	-	TGTGCCAGCAGTTACTACAGGAACGTCTACGAGCAGTACTTC	CASSYYRNVYEQYF
TRBV20-1	-	TRBJ2-3	15	TRBD2	TGCAGTGCTGCCCCCCCCCTAGCGGGATCAGATACGCAGTATTTT	CSAAPPLAGSDTQYF
TRBV27	-	TRBJ2-2	15	-	TGTGCCAGCAGTACGGACAGTTGGAACACCGGGGAGCTGTTTTTT	CASSTDSWNTGELFF
TRBV6-1	-	TRBJ2-1	15	-	TGTGCCAGCACCCTCCGGACAGTGGGGTGGGATGAGCAGTTCTTC	CASTLRTVGWDEQFF
TRBV18	-	TRBJ1-2	16	-	TGTGCCAGCTCACCAGGTGGCAGGTCCGGGGCGGATGGCTACACCTTC	CASSPGGRSGADGYTF
TRBV28	-	TRBJ2-3	19	-	TGTGCCAGCAGTCCTCGAAGATGGACAGTATCAGAGGGCACAGATACGCAGTATTTT	CASSPRRWTVSEGTDTQYF